These T cell receptor beta chains were read from a single sample in a study of Graves' ophthalmopathy and Graves' hyperthyroidism. TCRdb recomputed calls from the multiplex PCR reads with MiXCR, one row per CDR3 protein. The repertoire has over 650,000 distinct CDR3 sequences, about two fifths of them found once; the top ten carry about 3.3%. The specimen was peripheral blood. The source of these receptors is an adult man with Graves' ophthalmopathy. CDR3s include the opening cysteine and the closing phenylalanine or tryptophan. Fields, in order: J gene, clone size, D gene, V gene, CDR3 protein, CDR3 DNA. The D gene is left open where the match is weak. The size of a clone is reported for some rows only, either as once, few or many, or as a class for expanded clones.

j_call: TRBJ2-5
clone_size: few
d_call: -
v_call: TRBV6-1
cdr3_aa: CASSEVSRGWDTQETQYF
cdr3_nt: TGTGCCAGCAGTGAAGTCTCCCGGGGATGGGACACCCAAGAGACCCAGTACTTC

j_call: TRBJ2-7
clone_size: few
d_call: -
v_call: TRBV7-2
cdr3_aa: CASSPRWSYEQYF
cdr3_nt: TGTGCCAGCAGCCCCAGATGGTCCTACGAGCAGTACTTC

j_call: TRBJ1-1
clone_size: many
d_call: TRBD1
v_call: TRBV19
cdr3_aa: CASRRTGWNTEAFF
cdr3_nt: TGTGCCAGTAGACGGACAGGGTGGAACACTGAAGCTTTCTTT

j_call: TRBJ1-2
clone_size: -
d_call: -
v_call: TRBV29-1
cdr3_aa: CSVPVWGGTYGYTF
cdr3_nt: TGCAGCGTCCCCGTTTGGGGAGGGACCTATGGCTACACCTTC

j_call: TRBJ2-6
clone_size: few
d_call: -
v_call: TRBV2
cdr3_aa: CASGRLISGANVLTF
cdr3_nt: TGTGCCAGCGGGCGGCTGATCTCTGGGGCCAACGTCCTGACTTTC

j_call: TRBJ1-5
clone_size: once
d_call: TRBD1
v_call: TRBV2
cdr3_aa: CASRGQAQHF
cdr3_nt: TGTGCCAGCAGGGGACAGGCCCAGCATTTT

j_call: TRBJ1-4
clone_size: -
d_call: -
v_call: TRBV11-2
cdr3_aa: CASSLRDYSRDTNEKLFF
cdr3_nt: TGTGCCAGCAGCCTCCGGGACTACTCTAGGGACACTAATGAAAAACTGTTTTTT

j_call: TRBJ1-1
clone_size: few
d_call: -
v_call: TRBV2
cdr3_aa: CASISSEAFF
cdr3_nt: TGTGCCAGCATCTCCTCCGAAGCTTTCTTT

j_call: TRBJ1-5
clone_size: many
d_call: TRBD1
v_call: TRBV2
cdr3_aa: CASRGQLYSNQPQHF
cdr3_nt: TGTGCCAGCAGGGGACAGCTATATAGCAATCAGCCCCAGCATTTT

j_call: TRBJ1-1
clone_size: many
d_call: -
v_call: TRBV19
cdr3_aa: CASSPQGRGGTEAFF
cdr3_nt: TGTGCCAGTAGTCCCCAGGGGAGAGGAGGCACTGAAGCTTTCTTT

j_call: TRBJ1-5
clone_size: -
d_call: -
v_call: TRBV6-1
cdr3_aa: CASSTGSLRPQHF
cdr3_nt: TGTGCCAGCAGCACCGGGAGCTTACGGCCCCAGCATTTT

j_call: TRBJ2-5
clone_size: many
d_call: TRBD2
v_call: TRBV20-1
cdr3_aa: CSALSSGSRETQYF
cdr3_nt: TGCAGTGCTCTTTCTAGCGGGAGTCGAGAGACCCAGTACTTC

j_call: TRBJ2-5
clone_size: -
d_call: TRBD2
v_call: TRBV7-2
cdr3_aa: CASSFSGGAQYF
cdr3_nt: TGTGCCAGCAGCTTCAGCGGGGGGGCCCAGTACTTC

j_call: TRBJ1-5
clone_size: many
d_call: -
v_call: TRBV15
cdr3_aa: CATSRAQGYGQPQHF
cdr3_nt: TGTGCCACCAGCAGAGCCCAGGGTTACGGACAGCCCCAGCATTTT

j_call: TRBJ2-5
clone_size: many
d_call: TRBD2
v_call: TRBV7-3
cdr3_aa: CASSSGGGLETQYF
cdr3_nt: TGTGCCAGCAGCTCGGGCGGGGGTTTAGAGACCCAGTACTTC

j_call: TRBJ1-1
clone_size: -
d_call: TRBD1
v_call: TRBV2
cdr3_aa: CASRTGTINTEAFF
cdr3_nt: TGTGCCAGCAGGACAGGGACCATAAACACTGAAGCTTTCTTT

j_call: TRBJ2-7
clone_size: few
d_call: -
v_call: TRBV11-3
cdr3_aa: CASSLSLEQYF
cdr3_nt: TGTGCCAGCAGCCTCTCCCTCGAGCAGTACTTC

j_call: TRBJ2-5
clone_size: few
d_call: TRBD2
v_call: TRBV5-1
cdr3_aa: CASSPAVGAGETQYF
cdr3_nt: TGCGCCAGCAGCCCGGCTGTGGGAGCGGGGGAGACCCAGTACTTC

j_call: TRBJ1-2
clone_size: -
d_call: -
v_call: TRBV10-3
cdr3_aa: CAIRATEGSGYTF
cdr3_nt: TGTGCCATCAGGGCCACTGAGGGCAGTGGCTACACCTTC

j_call: TRBJ1-6
clone_size: -
d_call: -
v_call: TRBV9
cdr3_aa: CASSPGAGQSPLHF
cdr3_nt: TGTGCCAGCAGTCCGGGGGCAGGGCAATCACCCCTCCACTTT